The TCR beta chain described here comes from a study of T cell responses to AZD1222 COVID-19 vaccine. The repertoire was sequenced with immunoSEQ multiplex PCR; TCRdb's copy has only in-frame clones and lacks some. This sample has approximately 150,000 clones, with about 92% found just once. As to this clone: Its antigen is unidentified.

Study results and limitations: Recipients of two AZD1222 doses showed rising Spike-specific TCR breadth and depth. Spike as a whole was targeted by vaccine-associated CD4 TCRs, dominant at 160-218 and 743-854.

CDR3 length: 14 amino acids. Trimming removed 2 bases from V and 7 bases from J, with 14 bases in between. Germline V lookup: CDR1 MDHEN, CDR2 SYDVKM. The chain links TRBV28 to TRBJ1-2; possible D gene TRBD1, 5 bases. The starting material was peripheral blood, obtained on day 0 of AZD1222 vaccination. This receptor was taken from an adult in good health. The DNA of the CDR3 is TGTGCCAGCAGTTTACCCCGGCAGGGAGGTGGCTACACCTTC. It specifies CASSLPRQGGGYTF.